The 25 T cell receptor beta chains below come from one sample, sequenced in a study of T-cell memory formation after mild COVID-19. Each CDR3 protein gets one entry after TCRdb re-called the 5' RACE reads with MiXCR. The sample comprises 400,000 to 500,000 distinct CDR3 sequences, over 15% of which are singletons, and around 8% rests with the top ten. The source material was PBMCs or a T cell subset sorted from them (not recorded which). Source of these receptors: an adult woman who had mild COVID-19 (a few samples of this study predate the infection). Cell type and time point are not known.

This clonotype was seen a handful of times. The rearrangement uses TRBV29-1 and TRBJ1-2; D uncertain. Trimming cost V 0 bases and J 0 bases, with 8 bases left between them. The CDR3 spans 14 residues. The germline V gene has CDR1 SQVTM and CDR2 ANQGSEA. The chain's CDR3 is CSVEDALTNYGYTF. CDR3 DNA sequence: TGCAGCGTTGAAGACGCGCTGACTAACTATGGCTACACCTTC.

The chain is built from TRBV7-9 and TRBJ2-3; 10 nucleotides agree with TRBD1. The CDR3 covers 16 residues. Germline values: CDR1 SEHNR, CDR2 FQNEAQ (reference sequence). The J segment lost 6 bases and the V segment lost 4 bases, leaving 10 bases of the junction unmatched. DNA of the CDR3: TGTGCCAGCAGCTCACAGGGGGACAGGGGTTCGGATACGCAGTATTTT. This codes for CASSSQGDRGSDTQYF.

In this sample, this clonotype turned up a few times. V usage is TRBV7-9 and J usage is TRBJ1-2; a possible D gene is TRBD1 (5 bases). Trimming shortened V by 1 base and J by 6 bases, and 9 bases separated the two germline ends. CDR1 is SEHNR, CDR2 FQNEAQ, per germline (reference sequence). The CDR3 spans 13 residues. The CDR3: CASSLEAGDGYTF. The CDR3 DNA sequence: TGTGCCAGCAGCTTAGAGGCGGGGGATGGCTACACCTTC.

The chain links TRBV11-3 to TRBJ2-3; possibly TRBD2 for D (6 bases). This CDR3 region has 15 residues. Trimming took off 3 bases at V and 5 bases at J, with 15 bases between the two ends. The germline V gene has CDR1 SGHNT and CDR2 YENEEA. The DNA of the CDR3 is TGTGCCAGCAGCTTTATAGCGGAGTCGGGAGATACGCAGTATTTT. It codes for CASSFIAESGDTQYF.

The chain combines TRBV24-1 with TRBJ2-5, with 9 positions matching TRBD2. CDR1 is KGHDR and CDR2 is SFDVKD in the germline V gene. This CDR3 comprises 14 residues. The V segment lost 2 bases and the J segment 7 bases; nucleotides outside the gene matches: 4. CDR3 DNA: TGTGCCACCAGTGATTCTGGACTAGCGCGGACCCAGTACTTC. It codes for CATSDSGLARTQYF.

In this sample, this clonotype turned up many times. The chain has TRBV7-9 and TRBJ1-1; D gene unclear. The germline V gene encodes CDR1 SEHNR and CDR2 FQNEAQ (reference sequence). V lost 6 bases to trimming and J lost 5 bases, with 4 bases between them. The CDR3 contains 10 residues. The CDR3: CASSLTEAFF. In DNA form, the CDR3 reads TGTGCCAGCAGTCTAACTGAAGCTTTCTTT.

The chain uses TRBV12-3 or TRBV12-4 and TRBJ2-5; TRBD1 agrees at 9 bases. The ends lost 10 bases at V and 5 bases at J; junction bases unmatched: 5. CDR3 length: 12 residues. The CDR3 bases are TGTGCCACCACAGGGGGCACGGAGACCCAGTACTTC. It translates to CATTGGTETQYF.

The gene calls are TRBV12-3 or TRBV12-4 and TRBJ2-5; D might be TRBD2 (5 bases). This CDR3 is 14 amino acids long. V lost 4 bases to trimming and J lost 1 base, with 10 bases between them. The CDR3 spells CASSSPAGQETQYF. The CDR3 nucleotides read TGTGCCAGCAGTTCCCCGGCGGGCCAAGAGACCCAGTACTTC.

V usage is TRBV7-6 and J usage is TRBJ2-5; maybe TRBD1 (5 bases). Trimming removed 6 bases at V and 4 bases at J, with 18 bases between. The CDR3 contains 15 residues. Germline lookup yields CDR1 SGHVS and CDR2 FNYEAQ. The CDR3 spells CASRATPGSRETQYF. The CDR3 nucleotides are TGTGCCAGCAGGGCTACTCCAGGGTCGAGAGAGACCCAGTACTTC.

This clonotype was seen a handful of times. The DNA for the CDR3 is TGCAGCGTTGAAGTCGATGGGGAACAGGCGAACACCGGGGAGCTGTTTTTT. Translation gives CSVEVDGEQANTGELFF. V and J are TRBV29-1 and TRBJ2-2; a possible D gene is TRBD1 (5 bases). CDR1 and CDR2 from the germline V gene are SQVTM and ANQGSEA. Trimming pared 1 base from V and 0 bases from J, leaving 15 bases between. The CDR3 sequence is 17 residues long.

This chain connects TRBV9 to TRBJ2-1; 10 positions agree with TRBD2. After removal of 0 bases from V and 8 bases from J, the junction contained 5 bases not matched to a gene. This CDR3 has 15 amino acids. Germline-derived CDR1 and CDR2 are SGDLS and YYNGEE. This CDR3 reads CASSVASGRAHEQFF. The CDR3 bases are TGTGCCAGCAGCGTAGCGAGCGGGAGGGCTCATGAGCAGTTCTTC.

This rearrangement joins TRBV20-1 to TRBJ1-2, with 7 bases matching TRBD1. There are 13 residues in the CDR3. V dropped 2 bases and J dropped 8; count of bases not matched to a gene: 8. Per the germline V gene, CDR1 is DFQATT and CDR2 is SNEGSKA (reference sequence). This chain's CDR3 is CSARLGRGDGYTF. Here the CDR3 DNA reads TGCAGTGCTAGACTGGGCAGGGGGGACGGCTACACCTTC.

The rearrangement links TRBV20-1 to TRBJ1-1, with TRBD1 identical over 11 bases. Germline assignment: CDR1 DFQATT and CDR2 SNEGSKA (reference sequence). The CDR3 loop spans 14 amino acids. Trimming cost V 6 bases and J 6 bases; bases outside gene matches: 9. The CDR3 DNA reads TGCAGTGCCCGGGAGGACAGGGGGCTCTCTGAAGCTTTCTTT. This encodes CSAREDRGLSEAFF.

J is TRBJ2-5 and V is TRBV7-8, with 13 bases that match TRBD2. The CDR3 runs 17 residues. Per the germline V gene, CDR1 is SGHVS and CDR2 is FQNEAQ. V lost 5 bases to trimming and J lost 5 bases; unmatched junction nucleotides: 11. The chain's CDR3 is CASSGVGLAGVRETQYF. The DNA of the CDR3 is TGTGCCAGCAGCGGGGTAGGACTAGCGGGAGTTAGGGAGACCCAGTACTTC.

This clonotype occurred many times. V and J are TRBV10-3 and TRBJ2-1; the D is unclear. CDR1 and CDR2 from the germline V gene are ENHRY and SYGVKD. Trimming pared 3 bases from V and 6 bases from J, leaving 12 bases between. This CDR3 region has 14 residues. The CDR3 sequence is CAISDSHDVNEQFF. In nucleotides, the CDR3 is TGTGCCATCAGTGATTCCCATGACGTCAATGAGCAGTTCTTC.

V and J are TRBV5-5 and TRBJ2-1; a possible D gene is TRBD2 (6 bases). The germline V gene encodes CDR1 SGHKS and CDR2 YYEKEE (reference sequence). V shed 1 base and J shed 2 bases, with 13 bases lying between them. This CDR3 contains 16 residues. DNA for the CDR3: TGTGCCAGCAGCTTGATTGGGGGGTCCCCCTACAATGAGCAGTTCTTC. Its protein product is CASSLIGGSPYNEQFF.

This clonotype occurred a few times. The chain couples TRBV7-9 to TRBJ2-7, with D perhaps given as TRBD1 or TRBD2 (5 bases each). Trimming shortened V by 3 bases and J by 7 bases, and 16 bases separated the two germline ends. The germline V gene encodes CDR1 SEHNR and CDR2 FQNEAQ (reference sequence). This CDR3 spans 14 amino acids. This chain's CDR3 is CASSFPGPTTEQYF. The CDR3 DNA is TGTGCCAGCAGCTTTCCGGGGCCGACAACTGAGCAGTACTTC.

The CDR3 bases are TGTGCCAGCAGCCCGGACAGGGCGGGGGCCAAAAACATTCAGTACTTC. Its protein is CASSPDRAGAKNIQYF. The chain links TRBV7-2 to TRBJ2-4; 8 bases fit TRBD1. Trimming removed 5 bases from V and 1 base from J; junction bases left unmatched: 7. The CDR3 length is 16 residues. Germline values: CDR1 SGHTA, CDR2 FQGNSA. The whole variable domain, remainder taken from reference TRBV7-2 and TRBJ2-4, is GAGVSQSPSNKVTEKGKDVELRCDPISGHTALYWYRQSLGQGLEFLIYFQGNSAPDKSGLPSDRFSAERTGGSVSTLTIQRTQQEDSAVYLCASSPDRAGAKNIQYFGAGTRLSVL.

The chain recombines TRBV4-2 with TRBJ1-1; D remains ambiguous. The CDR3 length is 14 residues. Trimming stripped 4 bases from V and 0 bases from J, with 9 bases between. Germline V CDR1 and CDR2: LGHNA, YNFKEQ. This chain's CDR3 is CASSRGDLNTEAFF. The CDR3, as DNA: TGTGCCAGCAGCCGAGGCGACCTGAACACTGAAGCTTTCTTT.

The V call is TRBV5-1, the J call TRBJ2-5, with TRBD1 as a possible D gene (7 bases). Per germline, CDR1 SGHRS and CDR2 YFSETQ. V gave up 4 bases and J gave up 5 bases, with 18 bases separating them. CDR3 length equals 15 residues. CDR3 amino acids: CASSHVGGAGETQYF. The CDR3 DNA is TGCGCCAGCAGCCACGTAGGGGGCGCGGGGGAGACCCAGTACTTC.

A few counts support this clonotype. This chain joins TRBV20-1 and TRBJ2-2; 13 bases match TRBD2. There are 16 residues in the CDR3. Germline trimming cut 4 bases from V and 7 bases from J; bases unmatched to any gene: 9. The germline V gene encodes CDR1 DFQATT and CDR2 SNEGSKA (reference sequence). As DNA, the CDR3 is TGCAGTGCTACTGGGACTAGCGGGACCAGGGGCGGGGAGCTGTTTTTT. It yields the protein CSATGTSGTRGGELFF.

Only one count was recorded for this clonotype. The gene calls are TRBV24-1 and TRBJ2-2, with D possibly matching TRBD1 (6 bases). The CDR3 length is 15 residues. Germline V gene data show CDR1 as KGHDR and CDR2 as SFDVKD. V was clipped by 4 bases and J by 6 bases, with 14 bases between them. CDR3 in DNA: TGTGCCACCAGTGACGCCGGCCAGGGGTCCGGGGAGCTGTTTTTT. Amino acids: CATSDAGQGSGELFF.

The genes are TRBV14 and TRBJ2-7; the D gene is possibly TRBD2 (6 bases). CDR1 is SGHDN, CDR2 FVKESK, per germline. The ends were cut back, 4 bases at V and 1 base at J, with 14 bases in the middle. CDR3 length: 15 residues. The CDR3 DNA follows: TGTGCCAGCAGCCCCGGGGGAGTCATGTCCTACGAGCAGTACTTC. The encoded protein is CASSPGGVMSYEQYF.

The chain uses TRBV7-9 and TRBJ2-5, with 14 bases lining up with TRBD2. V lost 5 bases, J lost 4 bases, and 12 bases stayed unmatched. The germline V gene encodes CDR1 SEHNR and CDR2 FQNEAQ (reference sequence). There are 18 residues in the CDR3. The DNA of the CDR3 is TGTGCCAGCAGCCCCCGGACTAGCGGGAGGCCAAGCGGAGAGACCCAGTACTTC. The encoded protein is CASSPRTSGRPSGETQYF. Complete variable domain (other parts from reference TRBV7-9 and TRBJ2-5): DTGVSQNPRHKITKRGQNVTFRCDPISEHNRLYWYRQTLGQGPEFLTYFQNEAQLEKSRLLSDRFSAERPKGSFSTLEIQRTEQGDSAMYLCASSPRTSGRPSGETQYFGPGTRLLVL.

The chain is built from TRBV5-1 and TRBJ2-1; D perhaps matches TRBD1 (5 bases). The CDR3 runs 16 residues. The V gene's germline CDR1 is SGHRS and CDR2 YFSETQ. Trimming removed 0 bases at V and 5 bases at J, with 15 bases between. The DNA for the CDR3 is TGCGCCAGCAGCTTGGGGGGCAGACAACTTGACAATGAGCAGTTCTTC. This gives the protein CASSLGGRQLDNEQFF.